Listed below are T cell receptor beta chains from one sample, sequenced in a study of blood T cells in healthy people across ages. TCRdb passed the 5' RACE reads through MiXCR, listing each CDR3 protein once. Of 550,000 to 700,000 distinct CDR3 sequences listed, 25% to 30% are singletons. Material for sequencing was blood. Receptors originate from a woman aged 70-85 years in good health. The CDR3 runs from the conserved cysteine through the conserved F or W. The D gene is left open where the match is weak. Only part of the rows carry a size: once, few, many, or a class if the clone is expanded.

V: TRBV12-3/TRBV12-4
D: -
J: TRBJ2-5
size: -
CDR3: CASSWDTEETQYF
DNA: TGTGCCAGCAGTTGGGACACCGAAGAGACCCAGTACTTC

V: TRBV5-1
D: TRBD1
J: TRBJ2-2
size: -
CDR3: CARNRGDTGELFF
DNA: TGCGCCAGAAACAGGGGAGACACCGGGGAGCTGTTTTTT

V: TRBV4-3
D: -
J: TRBJ1-2
size: few
CDR3: CASSQESRGAGYGYTF
DNA: TGCGCCAGCAGCCAAGAGTCAAGGGGCGCTGGCTATGGCTACACCTTC

V: TRBV10-3
D: TRBD1
J: TRBJ2-1
size: -
CDR3: CAITKGQGNSYNEQFF
DNA: TGTGCCATCACCAAGGGACAGGGAAACTCCTACAATGAGCAGTTCTTC

V: TRBV6-5
D: TRBD2
J: TRBJ2-1
size: -
CDR3: CASSSELAAYNEQFF
DNA: TGTGCCAGCAGTTCGGAACTAGCGGCGTACAATGAGCAGTTCTTC

V: TRBV20-1
D: TRBD1
J: TRBJ2-5
size: -
CDR3: CSASLRDRDFQETQYF
DNA: TGCAGTGCTAGCTTGCGGGACAGGGATTTCCAAGAGACCCAGTACTTC

V: TRBV6-2/TRBV6-3
D: TRBD2
J: TRBJ2-7
size: -
CDR3: CASSATTSGGIRNYEQYF
DNA: TGTGCCAGCAGTGCCACGACTAGCGGGGGGATTAGAAACTACGAGCAGTACTTC

V: TRBV6-5
D: -
J: TRBJ1-6
size: few
CDR3: CASSSIRNSPLHF
DNA: TGTGCCAGCAGTTCGATCAGAAATTCACCCCTCCACTTT

V: TRBV5-6
D: -
J: TRBJ2-5
size: few
CDR3: CASSLGLPYQETQYF
DNA: TGTGCCAGCAGCTTGGGACTCCCATACCAAGAGACCCAGTACTTC

V: TRBV10-3
D: -
J: TRBJ1-3
size: -
CDR3: CAMSLGGQAGNTIYF
DNA: TGTGCCATGAGTCTTGGGGGCCAGGCTGGAAACACCATATATTTT

V: TRBV29-1
D: -
J: TRBJ2-5
size: -
CDR3: CSVGGGGEGTQYF
DNA: TGCAGCGTTGGGGGTGGCGGCGAGGGGACCCAGTACTTC

V: TRBV7-3
D: -
J: TRBJ2-1
size: many
CDR3: CASSPGPNEQFF
DNA: TGTGCCAGCAGCCCGGGTCCCAATGAGCAGTTCTTC

V: TRBV12-5
D: -
J: TRBJ2-3
size: few
CDR3: CASVKYSTDTQYF
DNA: TGTGCTAGTGTCAAATACAGCACAGATACGCAGTATTTT

V: TRBV28
D: TRBD1
J: TRBJ1-4
size: -
CDR3: CASTYLPGGSVTNEKLFF
DNA: TGTGCCAGCACTTACCTGCCAGGGGGCTCGGTAACTAATGAAAAACTGTTTTTT

V: TRBV4-3
D: -
J: TRBJ2-1
size: once
CDR3: CASSQDKGGGNEQFF
DNA: TGCGCCAGCAGCCAAGATAAGGGGGGGGGCAATGAGCAGTTCTTC

V: TRBV7-9
D: -
J: TRBJ2-5
size: -
CDR3: CASSSGLPKQETQYF
DNA: TGTGCCAGCAGCTCGGGACTCCCAAAACAAGAGACCCAGTACTTC

V: TRBV6-2/TRBV6-3
D: -
J: TRBJ1-6
size: -
CDR3: CASRQGTSGSPLHF
DNA: TGTGCCAGCAGACAAGGGACATCCGGTTCACCCCTCCACTTT

V: TRBV6-5
D: -
J: TRBJ1-3
size: few
CDR3: CASSYGVSGNTIYF
DNA: TGTGCCAGCAGTTACGGCGTCTCTGGAAACACCATATATTTT

V: TRBV18
D: -
J: TRBJ1-1
size: -
CDR3: CASSPTGTTEALF
DNA: TGTGCCAGCTCACCCACAGGGACCACTGAAGCTCTCTTT

V: TRBV9
D: -
J: TRBJ2-3
size: -
CDR3: CASSQAGHTDTQYF
DNA: TGTGCCAGCAGCCAAGCGGGACACACAGATACGCAGTATTTT

V: TRBV7-2
D: -
J: TRBJ2-5
size: few
CDR3: CASSPRLGATQYF
DNA: TGTGCCAGCAGCCCCCGACTAGGCGCGACCCAGTACTTC

V: TRBV6-2/TRBV6-3
D: -
J: TRBJ1-4
size: -
CDR3: CASSRWSYEKLFF
DNA: TGTGCCAGCAGTCGATGGAGCTATGAAAAACTGTTTTTC

V: TRBV2
D: -
J: TRBJ2-3
size: few
CDR3: CASSLTTSADTQYF
DNA: TGTGCCAGCAGTCTAACGACCTCCGCAGATACGCAGTATTTT

V: TRBV7-2
D: TRBD1
J: TRBJ2-1
size: few
CDR3: CASTSQGADNEQFF
DNA: TGTGCCAGCACCTCACAGGGGGCGGACAATGAGCAGTTCTTC

V: TRBV25-1
D: TRBD2
J: TRBJ2-3
size: few
CDR3: CACSNPGLAGDTQYF
DNA: TGTGCCTGCAGTAATCCGGGACTAGCGGGGGATACACAGTATTTT

V: TRBV6-5
D: TRBD1
J: TRBJ1-3
size: -
CDR3: CASRTDREGNTIYF
DNA: TGTGCCAGCAGAACGGACAGGGAGGGAAACACCATATATTTT